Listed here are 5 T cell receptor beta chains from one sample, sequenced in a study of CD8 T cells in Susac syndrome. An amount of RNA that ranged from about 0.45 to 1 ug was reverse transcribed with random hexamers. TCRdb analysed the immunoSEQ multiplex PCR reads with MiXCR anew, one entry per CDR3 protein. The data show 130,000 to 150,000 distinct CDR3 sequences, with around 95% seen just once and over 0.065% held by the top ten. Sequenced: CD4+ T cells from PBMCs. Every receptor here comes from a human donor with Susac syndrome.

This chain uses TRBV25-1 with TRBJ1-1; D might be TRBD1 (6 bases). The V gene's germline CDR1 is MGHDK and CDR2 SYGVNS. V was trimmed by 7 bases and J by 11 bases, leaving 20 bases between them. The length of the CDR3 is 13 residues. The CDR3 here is CASKGGVTTSAFF. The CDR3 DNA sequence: TGTGCCAGCAAAGGGGGGGTTACCACGTCGGCTTTCTTT.

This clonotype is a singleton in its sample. The CDR3 sequence: CASSFYREEETQYF. The CDR3 DNA is TGTGCCAGCAGCTTCTACAGGGAAGAAGAAACGCAGTATTTT. The chain joins TRBV5-4 to TRBJ2-3; TRBD1 might be the D (6 bases). In germline, CDR1 is SGHNT, CDR2 YYREEE (reference sequence). There are 14 residues in the CDR3. Trimming stripped 2 bases from V and 9 bases from J, with 16 bases between. Based on the CDR3 plus reference TRBV5-4 and TRBJ2-3, the full variable domain is ETGVTQSPTHLIKTRGQQVTLRCSSQSGHNTVSWYQQALGQGPQFIFQYYREEENGRGNFPPRFSGLQFPNYSSELNVNALELDDSALYLCASSFYREEETQYFGPGTRLTVL.

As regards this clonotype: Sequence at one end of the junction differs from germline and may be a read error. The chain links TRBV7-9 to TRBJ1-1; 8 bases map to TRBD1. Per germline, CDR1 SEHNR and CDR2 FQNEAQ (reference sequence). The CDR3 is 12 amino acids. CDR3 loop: CASSLRTGQYVF. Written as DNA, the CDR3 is TGTGCCAGCAGCCTCCGGACAGGGCAGTATGTCTTT.

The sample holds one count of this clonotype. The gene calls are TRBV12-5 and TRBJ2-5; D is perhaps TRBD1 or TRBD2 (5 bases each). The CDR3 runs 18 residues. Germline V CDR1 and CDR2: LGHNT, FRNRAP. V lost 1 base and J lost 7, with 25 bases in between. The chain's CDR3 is CASGLELPGPASGGTQYF. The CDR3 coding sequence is TGTGCTAGTGGTTTGGAATTACCGGGACCCGCATCTGGGGGGACCCAGTACTTC. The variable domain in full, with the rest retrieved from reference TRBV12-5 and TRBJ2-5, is DARVTQTPRHKVTEMGQEVTMRCQPILGHNTVFWYRQTMMQGLELLAYFRNRAPLDDSGMPKDRFSAEMPDATLATLKIQPSEPRDSAVYFCASGLELPGPASGGTQYFGPGTRLLVL.

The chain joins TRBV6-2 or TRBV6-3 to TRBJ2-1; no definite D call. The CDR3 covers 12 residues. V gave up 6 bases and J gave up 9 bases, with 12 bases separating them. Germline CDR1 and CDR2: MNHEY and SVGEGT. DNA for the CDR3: TGTGCCAGCAGCTCCGCCGGAGCTGAGCAGTTCTTC. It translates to CASSSAGAEQFF.